The subject of this entry is one TCR beta chain. The antigen remains unidentified. The data were obtained in a study of T-cell reconstitution after alpha-beta-depleted transplantation in children. General study results and limits: The authors attributed T-cell counts and diversity one year after transplant mostly to newly produced T cells. Alpha-beta T cells present about two months after transplant were reported to originate from several hundred expanded graft clones. Surviving recipient T cells and thymic progenitors underlay high day-60 TCRbeta diversity in some patients.

Library preparation (for TCRbeta) was performed with unique molecular identifiers. TCRdb redid the calling of the PCR reads with MiXCR, one entry per CDR3 protein. The table records around 420,000 distinct CDR3 sequences, under 20% of them present only once. V was cut by 4 bases and J by 9 bases, with 13 bases left in between. The V gene's germline CDR1 is MGHDK and CDR2 SYGVNS. CDR3 size: 13 residues. The TCR originated in a boy in the first two years of life who had a stem cell transplant for Wiskott-Aldrich syndrome, so the T cells may come from the graft donor. The input for sequencing was PBMCs, mostly from graft donor cells, taken 360 days after TCRalphabeta/CD19-depleted stem cell transplant. The chain recombines TRBV25-1 with TRBJ2-1; possible D gene TRBD1, 7 bases. CDR3 in DNA: TGTGCCAGCAGTGGACAGGGAGGTCTTGAGCAGTTCTTC. Translating it yields CASSGQGGLEQFF.